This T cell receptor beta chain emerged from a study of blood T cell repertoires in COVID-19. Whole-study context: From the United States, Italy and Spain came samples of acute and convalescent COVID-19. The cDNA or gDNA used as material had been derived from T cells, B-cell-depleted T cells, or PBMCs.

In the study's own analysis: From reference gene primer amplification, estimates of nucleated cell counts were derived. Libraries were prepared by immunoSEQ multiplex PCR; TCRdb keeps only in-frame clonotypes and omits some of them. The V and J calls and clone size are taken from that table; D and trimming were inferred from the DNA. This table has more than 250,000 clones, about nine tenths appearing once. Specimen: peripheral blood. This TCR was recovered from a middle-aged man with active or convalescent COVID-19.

In DNA, the CDR3 is TGTGCCAGCAGCCGGGACAGCACGTATCAGCCCCAGCATTTT. Protein sequence: CASSRDSTYQPQHF. The J gene is TRBJ1-5, the V gene TRBV7-8, with 7 bases fitting TRBD1. This CDR3 has 14 amino acids. The V gene's germline CDR1 is SGHVS and CDR2 FQNEAQ. Losses at the gene ends were 5 bases for V and 5 bases for J; bases not matched to a gene: 6.